The present TCR beta chain was sequenced within a study of blood T cell repertoires in COVID-19. At the level of the study: PBMCs, B-cell-depleted T cells, or T cells were the source of the cDNA or gDNA that made up the material.

As handled by the study authors: Counts of nucleated cells, estimated from reference gene primer amplification, were obtained. Sequencing was performed with immunoSEQ multiplex PCR; in TCRdb, only in-frame clones are kept and a portion is missing. Clone size and the V and J calls come from that table; the DNA yielded D and trimming. The sample holds over 90,000 clones, about 90% seen once. The CDR3 is 15 residues long. CDR1 is SGHAT and CDR2 is FQNNGV in the germline V gene. V gave up 5 bases and J gave up 5 bases, with 18 bases separating them. This clonotype was obtained from a man aged 50-59 years in a cohort sampled during active COVID-19. The sequenced material came from peripheral blood. The chain employs TRBV11-2 and TRBJ2-5; D possibly corresponds to TRBD2 (6 bases). CDR3 region: CASSPPAGRGETQYF. DNA of the CDR3: TGTGCCAGCAGCCCCCCCGCGGGGCGTGGTGAGACCCAGTACTTC.